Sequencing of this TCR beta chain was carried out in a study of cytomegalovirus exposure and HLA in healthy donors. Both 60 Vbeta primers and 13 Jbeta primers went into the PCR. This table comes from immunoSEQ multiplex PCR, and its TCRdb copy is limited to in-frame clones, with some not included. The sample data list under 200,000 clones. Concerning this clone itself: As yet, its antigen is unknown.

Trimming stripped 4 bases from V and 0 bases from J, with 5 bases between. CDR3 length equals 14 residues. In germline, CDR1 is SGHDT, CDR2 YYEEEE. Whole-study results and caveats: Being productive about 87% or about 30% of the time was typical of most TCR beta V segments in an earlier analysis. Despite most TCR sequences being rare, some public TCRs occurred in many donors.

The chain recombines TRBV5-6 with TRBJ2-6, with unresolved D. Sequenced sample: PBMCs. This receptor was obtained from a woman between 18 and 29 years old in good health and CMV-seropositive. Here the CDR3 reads CASSPGSGANVLTF. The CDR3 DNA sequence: TGTGCCAGCAGCCCGGGCTCTGGGGCCAACGTCCTGACTTTC. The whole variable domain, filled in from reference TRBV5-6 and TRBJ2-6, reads DAGVTQSPTHLIKTRGQQVTLRCSPKSGHDTVSWYQQALGQGPQFIFQYYEEEERQRGNFPDRFSGHQFPNYSSELNVNALLLGDSALYLCASSPGSGANVLTFGAGSRLTVL.